This T cell receptor beta chain was documented in a study of early T cells in non-severe SARS-CoV-2 infection. The CDR3 is 13 amino acids. Trimming removed 4 bases from V and 5 bases from J, with 11 bases in between. The germline CDR1 and CDR2 sequences are MNHNY and SVGAGI (reference sequence). Each single cDNA molecule received a unique molecular identifier. In TCRdb, the 5' RACE reads were re-called with MiXCR into one record per CDR3 protein. The repertoire has 90,000 to 130,000 distinct CDR3 sequences, about an eighth of them found once; the top ten carry less than 3.5%. This TCR derives from an adult who was a healthcare worker with PCR-confirmed SARS-CoV-2 infection or an uninfected control (not recorded which). Material: whole blood. The chain is built from TRBV6-6 and TRBJ1-1, with D tentatively TRBD1 (5 bases). CDR3 coding DNA: TGTGCCAGCAGTTTCTCCGGGACGACTGAAGCTTTCTTT. It codes for CASSFSGTTEAFF.